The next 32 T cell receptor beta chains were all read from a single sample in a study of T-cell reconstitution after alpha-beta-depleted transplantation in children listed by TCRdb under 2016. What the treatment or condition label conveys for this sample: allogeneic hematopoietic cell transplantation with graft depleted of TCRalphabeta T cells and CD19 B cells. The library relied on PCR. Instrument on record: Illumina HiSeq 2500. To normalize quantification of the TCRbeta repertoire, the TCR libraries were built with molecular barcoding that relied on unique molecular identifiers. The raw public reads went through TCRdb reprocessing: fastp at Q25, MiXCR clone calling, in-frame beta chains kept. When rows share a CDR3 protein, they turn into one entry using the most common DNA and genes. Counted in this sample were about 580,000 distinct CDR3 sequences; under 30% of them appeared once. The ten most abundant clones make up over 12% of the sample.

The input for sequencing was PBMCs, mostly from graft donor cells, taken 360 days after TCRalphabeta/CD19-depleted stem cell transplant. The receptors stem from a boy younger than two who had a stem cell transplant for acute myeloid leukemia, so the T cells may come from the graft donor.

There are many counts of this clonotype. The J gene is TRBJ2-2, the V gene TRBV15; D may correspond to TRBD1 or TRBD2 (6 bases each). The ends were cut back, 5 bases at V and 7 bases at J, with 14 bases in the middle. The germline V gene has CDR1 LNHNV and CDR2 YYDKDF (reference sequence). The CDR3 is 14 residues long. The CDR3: CATSWGAGYGELFF. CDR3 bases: TGTGCCACCAGCTGGGGGGCCGGGTACGGGGAGCTGTTTTTT.

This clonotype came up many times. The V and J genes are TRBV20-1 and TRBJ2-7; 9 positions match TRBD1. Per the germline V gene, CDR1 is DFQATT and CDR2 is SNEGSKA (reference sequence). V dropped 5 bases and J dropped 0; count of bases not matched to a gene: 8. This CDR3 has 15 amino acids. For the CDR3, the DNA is TGCAGTGCTGAGGTGGGACAGGGCAACTCCTACGAGCAGTACTTC. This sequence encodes CSAEVGQGNSYEQYF.

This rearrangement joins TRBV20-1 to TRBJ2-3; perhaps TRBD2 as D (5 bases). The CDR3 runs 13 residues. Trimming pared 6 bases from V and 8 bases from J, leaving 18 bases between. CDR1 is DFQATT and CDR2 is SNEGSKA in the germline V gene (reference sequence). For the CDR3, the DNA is TGCAGTGCAGCTGGAGGTGAACCGGCTACGCAGTATTTT. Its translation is CSAAGGEPATQYF.

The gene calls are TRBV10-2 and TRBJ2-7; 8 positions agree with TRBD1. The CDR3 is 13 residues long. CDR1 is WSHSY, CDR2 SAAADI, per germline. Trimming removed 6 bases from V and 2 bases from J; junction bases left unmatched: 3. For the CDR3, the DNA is TGCGCCAGCAGGGGGACAGGAACCTACGAGCAGTACGTC. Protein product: CASRGTGTYEQYV.

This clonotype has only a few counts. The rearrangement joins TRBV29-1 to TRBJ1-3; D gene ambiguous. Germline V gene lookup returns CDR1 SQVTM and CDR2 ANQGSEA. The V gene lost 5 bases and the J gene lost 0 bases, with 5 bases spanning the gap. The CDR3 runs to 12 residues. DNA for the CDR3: TGCAGCGTTTCGGTCTCTGGAAACACCATATATTTT. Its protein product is CSVSVSGNTIYF.

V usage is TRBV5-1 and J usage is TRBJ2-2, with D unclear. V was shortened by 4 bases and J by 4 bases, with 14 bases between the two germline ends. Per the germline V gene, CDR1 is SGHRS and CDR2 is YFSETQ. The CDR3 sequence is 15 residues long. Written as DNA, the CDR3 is TGCGCCAGCAGCCTCGACCCCTCCGTCACCGGGGAGCTGTTTTTT. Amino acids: CASSLDPSVTGELFF.

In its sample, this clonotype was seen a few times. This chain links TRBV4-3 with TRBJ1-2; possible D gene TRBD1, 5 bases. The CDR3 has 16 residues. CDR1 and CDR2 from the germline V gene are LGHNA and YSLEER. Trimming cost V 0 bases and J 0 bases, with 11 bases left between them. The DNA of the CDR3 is TGCGCCAGCAGCCAAGAAGGCCCAGGGTCTAACTATGGCTACACCTTC. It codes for CASSQEGPGSNYGYTF.

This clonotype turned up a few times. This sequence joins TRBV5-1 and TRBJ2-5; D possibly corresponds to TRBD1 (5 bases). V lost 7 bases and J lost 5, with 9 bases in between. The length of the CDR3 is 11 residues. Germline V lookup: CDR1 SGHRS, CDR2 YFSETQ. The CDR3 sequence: CASEKGETQYF. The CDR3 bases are TGCGCCAGCGAGAAGGGGGAGACCCAGTACTTC.

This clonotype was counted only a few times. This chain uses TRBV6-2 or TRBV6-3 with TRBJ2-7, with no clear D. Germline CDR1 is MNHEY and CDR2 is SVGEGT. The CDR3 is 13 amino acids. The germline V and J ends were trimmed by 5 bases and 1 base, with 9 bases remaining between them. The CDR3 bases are TGTGCCAGCAGTCGTCTGCTTTCCTACGAGCAGTACTTC. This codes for CASSRLLSYEQYF.

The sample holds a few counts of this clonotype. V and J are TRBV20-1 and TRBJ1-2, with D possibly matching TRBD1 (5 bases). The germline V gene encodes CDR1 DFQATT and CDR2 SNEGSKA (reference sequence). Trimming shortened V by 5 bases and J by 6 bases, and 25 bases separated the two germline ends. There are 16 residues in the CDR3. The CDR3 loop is CSAPSTDLTLLDGYTF. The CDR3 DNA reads TGCAGTGCTCCTTCGACAGACCTTACGCTTCTAGATGGCTACACCTTC.

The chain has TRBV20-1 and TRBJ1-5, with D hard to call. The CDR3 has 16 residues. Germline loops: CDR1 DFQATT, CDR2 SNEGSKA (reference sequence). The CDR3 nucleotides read TGCAGCACGAGCCGGAGGTCGAATTATAGCAATCAGCCCCAGCATTTT. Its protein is CSTSRRSNYSNQPQHF.

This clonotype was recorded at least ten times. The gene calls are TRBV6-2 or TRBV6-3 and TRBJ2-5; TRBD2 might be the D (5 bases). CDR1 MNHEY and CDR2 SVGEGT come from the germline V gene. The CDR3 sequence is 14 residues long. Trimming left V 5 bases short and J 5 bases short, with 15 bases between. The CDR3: CASSLRRGKETQYF. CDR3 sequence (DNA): TGTGCCAGCAGTCTCCGAAGAGGGAAGGAGACCCAGTACTTC.

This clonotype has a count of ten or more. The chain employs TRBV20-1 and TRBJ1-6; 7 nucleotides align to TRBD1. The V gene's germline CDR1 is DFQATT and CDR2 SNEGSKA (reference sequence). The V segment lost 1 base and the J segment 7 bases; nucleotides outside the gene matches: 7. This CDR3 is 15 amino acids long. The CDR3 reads CSARGPTGTNSPLHF. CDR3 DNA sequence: TGCAGTGCTAGAGGTCCGACAGGGACGAATTCACCCCTCCACTTT.

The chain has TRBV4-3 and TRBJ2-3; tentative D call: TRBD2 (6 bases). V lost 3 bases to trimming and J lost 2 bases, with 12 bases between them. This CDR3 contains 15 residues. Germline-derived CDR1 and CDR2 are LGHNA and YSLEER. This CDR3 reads CASSQEWDFTDTQYF. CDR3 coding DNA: TGCGCCAGCAGCCAGGAATGGGACTTCACAGATACGCAGTATTTT.

CDR3 loop: CASSLRTVSNTEAFF. The CDR3, as DNA: TGCGCCAGCAGCTTGCGGACAGTTTCGAACACTGAAGCTTTCTTT. The rearrangement joins TRBV5-1 to TRBJ1-1, with D maybe TRBD1 (6 bases). This CDR3 contains 15 residues. The V end lost 1 base, the J end lost 1 base, and 11 bases lay between the germline ends. The germline CDR1 and CDR2 sequences are SGHRS and YFSETQ.

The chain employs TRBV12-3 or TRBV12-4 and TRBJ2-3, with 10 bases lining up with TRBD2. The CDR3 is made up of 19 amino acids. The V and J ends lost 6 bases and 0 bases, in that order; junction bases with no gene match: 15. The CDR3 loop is CASRGAASGGASSTDTQYF. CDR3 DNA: TGTGCCAGCAGGGGGGCGGCGAGCGGGGGGGCCTCTAGCACAGATACGCAGTATTTT.

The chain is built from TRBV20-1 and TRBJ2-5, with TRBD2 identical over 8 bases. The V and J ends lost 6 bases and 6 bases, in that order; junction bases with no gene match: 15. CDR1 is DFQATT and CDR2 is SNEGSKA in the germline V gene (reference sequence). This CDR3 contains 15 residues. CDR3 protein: CSAVLLGGATKTQYF. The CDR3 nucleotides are TGCAGTGCGGTCCTACTCGGGGGGGCCACGAAGACCCAGTACTTC.

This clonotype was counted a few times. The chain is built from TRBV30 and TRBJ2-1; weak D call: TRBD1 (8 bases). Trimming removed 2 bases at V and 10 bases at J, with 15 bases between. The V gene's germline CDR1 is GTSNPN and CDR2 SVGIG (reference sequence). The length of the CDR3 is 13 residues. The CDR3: CAWSTGGAREQFF. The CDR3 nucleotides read TGTGCCTGGAGTACAGGGGGGGCAAGGGAGCAGTTCTTC.

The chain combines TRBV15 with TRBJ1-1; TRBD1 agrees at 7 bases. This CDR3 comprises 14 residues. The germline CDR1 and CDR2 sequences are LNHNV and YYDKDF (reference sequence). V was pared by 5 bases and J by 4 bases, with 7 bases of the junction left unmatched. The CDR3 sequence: CATSGQDRATEAFF. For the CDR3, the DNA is TGTGCCACCAGCGGCCAAGACAGGGCCACTGAAGCTTTCTTT.

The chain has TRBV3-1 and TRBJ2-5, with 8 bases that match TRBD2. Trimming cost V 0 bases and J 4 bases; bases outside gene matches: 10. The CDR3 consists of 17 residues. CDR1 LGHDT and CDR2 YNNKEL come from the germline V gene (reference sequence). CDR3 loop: CASSQDLVAGMGETQYF. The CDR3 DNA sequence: TGTGCCAGCAGCCAAGATCTTGTAGCGGGGATGGGAGAGACCCAGTACTTC.

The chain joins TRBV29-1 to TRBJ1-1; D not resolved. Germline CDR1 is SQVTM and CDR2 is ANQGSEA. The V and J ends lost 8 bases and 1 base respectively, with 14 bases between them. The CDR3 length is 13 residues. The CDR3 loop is CSTAGIRNTEAFF. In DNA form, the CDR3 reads TGCAGCACTGCGGGGATCAGGAACACTGAAGCTTTCTTT. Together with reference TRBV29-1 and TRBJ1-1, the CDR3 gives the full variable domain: SAVISQKPSRDICQRGTSLTIQCQVDSQVTMMFWYRQQPGQSLTLIATANQGSEATYESGFVIDKFPISRPNLTFSTLTVSNMSPEDSSIYLCSTAGIRNTEAFFGQGTRLTVV.

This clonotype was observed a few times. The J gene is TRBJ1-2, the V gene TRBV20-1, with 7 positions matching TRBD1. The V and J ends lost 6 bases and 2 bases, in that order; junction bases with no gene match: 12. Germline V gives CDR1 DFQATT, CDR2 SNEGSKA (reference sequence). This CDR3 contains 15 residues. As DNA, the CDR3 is TGCAGTGCGCATAGGGGGGACAGCAGAAACTATGGCTACACCTTC. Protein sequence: CSAHRGDSRNYGYTF.

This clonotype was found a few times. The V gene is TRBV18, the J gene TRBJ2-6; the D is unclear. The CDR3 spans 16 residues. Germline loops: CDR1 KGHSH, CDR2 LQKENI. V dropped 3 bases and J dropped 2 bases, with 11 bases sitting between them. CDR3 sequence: CASSPISQTGANVLTF. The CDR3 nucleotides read TGTGCCAGCTCACCGATAAGCCAGACTGGGGCCAACGTCCTGACTTTC.

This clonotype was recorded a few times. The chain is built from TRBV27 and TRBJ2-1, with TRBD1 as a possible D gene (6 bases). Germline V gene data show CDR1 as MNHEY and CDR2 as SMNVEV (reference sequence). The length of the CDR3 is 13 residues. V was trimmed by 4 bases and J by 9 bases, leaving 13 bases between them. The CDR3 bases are TGTGCCAGCAGTTACAACAGGGAGAGTGAGCAGTTCTTC. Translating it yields CASSYNRESEQFF.

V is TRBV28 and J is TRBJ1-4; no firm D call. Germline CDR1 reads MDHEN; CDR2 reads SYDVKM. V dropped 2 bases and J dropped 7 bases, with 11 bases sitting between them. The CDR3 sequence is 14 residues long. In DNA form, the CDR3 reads TGTGCCAGCAGTTTAGTCGGAAGGAGTGAAAAACTGTTTTTT. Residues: CASSLVGRSEKLFF. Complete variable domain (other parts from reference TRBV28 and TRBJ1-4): DVKVTQSSRYLVKRTGEKVFLECVQDMDHENMFWYRQDPGLGLRLIYFSYDVKMKEKGDIPEGYSVSREKKERFSLILESASTNQTSMYLCASSLVGRSEKLFFGSGTQLSVL.

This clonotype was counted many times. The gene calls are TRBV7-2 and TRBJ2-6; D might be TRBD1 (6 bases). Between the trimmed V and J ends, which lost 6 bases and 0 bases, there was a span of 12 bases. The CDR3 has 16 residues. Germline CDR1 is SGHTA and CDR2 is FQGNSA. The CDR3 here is CASRVQGLSGANVLTF. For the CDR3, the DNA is TGTGCCAGCAGAGTACAGGGTCTCTCTGGGGCCAACGTCCTGACTTTC.

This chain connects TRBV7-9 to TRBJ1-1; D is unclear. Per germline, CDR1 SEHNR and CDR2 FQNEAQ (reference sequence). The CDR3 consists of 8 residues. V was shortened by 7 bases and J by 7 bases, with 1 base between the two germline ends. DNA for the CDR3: TGTGCCAGCAATGAAGCTTTCTTT. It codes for CASNEAFF.

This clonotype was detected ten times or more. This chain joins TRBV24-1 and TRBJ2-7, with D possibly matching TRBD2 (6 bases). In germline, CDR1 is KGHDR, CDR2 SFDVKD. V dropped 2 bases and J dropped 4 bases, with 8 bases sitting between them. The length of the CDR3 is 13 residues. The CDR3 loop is CATSDSEGYEQYV. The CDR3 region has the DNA TGTGCCACCAGTGATTCGGAGGGATACGAGCAGTACGTC.

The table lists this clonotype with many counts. The CDR3 nucleotides are TGCAGCGTTGACAGGGATAGCGAGCAGTACTTC. Residues: CSVDRDSEQYF. The chain has TRBV29-1 and TRBJ2-7, with D tentatively TRBD1 (5 bases). CDR3 length: 11 residues. Germline CDR1 reads SQVTM; CDR2 reads ANQGSEA. V gave up 3 bases and J gave up 6 bases, with 9 bases separating them.

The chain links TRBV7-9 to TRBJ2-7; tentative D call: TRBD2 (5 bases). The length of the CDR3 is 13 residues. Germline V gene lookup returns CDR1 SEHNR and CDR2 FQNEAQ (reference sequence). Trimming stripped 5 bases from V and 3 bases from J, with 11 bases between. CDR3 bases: TGTGCCAGCAGCGAGACTATAGGCTACGAGCAGTACTTC. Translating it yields CASSETIGYEQYF.

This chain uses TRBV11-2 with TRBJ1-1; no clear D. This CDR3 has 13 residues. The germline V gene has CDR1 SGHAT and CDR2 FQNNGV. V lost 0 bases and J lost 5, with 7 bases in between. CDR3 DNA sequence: TGTGCCAGCAGCTTAGAGTCGGTGACTGAAGCTTTCTTT. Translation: CASSLESVTEAFF.

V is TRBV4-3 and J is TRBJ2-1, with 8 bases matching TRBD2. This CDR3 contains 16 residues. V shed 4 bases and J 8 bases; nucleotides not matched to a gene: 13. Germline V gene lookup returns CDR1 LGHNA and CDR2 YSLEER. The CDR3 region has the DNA TGCGCCAGCAGCCCCTGGGGACGGGGGGGCCATGATGAGCAGTTCTTC. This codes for CASSPWGRGGHDEQFF.